This T cell receptor beta chain was sequenced for a study of blood T cells in healthy people across ages. The study's findings and limits: Leaving the PBMCs unsorted stopped any conclusive comparison of naive versus antigen-experienced cells.

A second PCR of about 7 to 12 cycles used a sample-barcoded 5' primer and a J-beta primer mix. From each sample, at least 2.5 million paired-end reads containing CDR3 were obtained. TCRdb re-called the 5' RACE reads with MiXCR, one entry per CDR3 protein. The data contain approximately 850,000 distinct CDR3 sequences, approximately 44% of them singletons. Comments on this clonotype: Its antigen is unidentified.

The receptor's source is a man in his fifties or sixties in good health. The specimen sequenced was blood.

DNA of the CDR3: TGCGCCAGCAGCTTGGAGTTATATCAGCCCCAGCATTTT. It is translated as CASSLELYQPQHF. The chain recombines TRBV5-1 with TRBJ1-5; D gene unclear. V lost 0 bases to trimming and J lost 5 bases, with 6 bases between them. The CDR3 is made up of 13 amino acids. Germline lookup yields CDR1 SGHRS and CDR2 YFSETQ. Looking up the rest from reference TRBV5-1 and TRBJ1-5 gives the full variable domain: KAGVTQTPRYLIKTRGQQVTLSCSPISGHRSVSWYQQTPGQGLQFLFEYFSETQRNKGNFPGRFSGRQFSNSRSEMNVSTLELGDSALYLCASSLELYQPQHFGDGTRLSIL.